Each of the 27 T cell receptor beta chains below was sequenced from the same sample in a study of CD8 T cells in Susac syndrome. An amount of RNA that ranged from 0.5 to 1 ug was reverse transcribed with random hexamers. TCRdb called the immunoSEQ multiplex PCR reads again in MiXCR, with one record for every CDR3 protein. Of a few hundred thousand distinct CDR3 sequences in the sample, about 93% were seen once. The sequencing input was CD8+ T cells from PBMCs. All receptors derive from a human donor with multiple sclerosis.

CDR3: CATPGLPPERQFF. The CDR3 DNA is TGTGCCACTCCGGGACTACCGCCCGAGAGGCAGTTCTTC. The chain joins TRBV2 to TRBJ2-1, with 7 bases that match TRBD2. The germline V gene encodes CDR1 SNHLY and CDR2 FYNNEI. The CDR3 is 13 amino acids. J was trimmed by 12 bases and V by 10 bases; bases with no gene match: 15.

The chain uses TRBV12-3 or TRBV12-4 and TRBJ2-2; TRBD2 might be the D (6 bases). This CDR3 comprises 15 residues. V was shortened by 6 bases and J by 5 bases, with 16 bases between the two germline ends. CDR3: CASSSTSSATGELFF. The CDR3 DNA reads TGTGCCAGCAGCTCCACTAGCTCGGCGACCGGGGAGCTGTTTTTT.

The chain couples TRBV4-2 to TRBJ1-2; TRBD1 agrees at 10 bases. Germline V lookup: CDR1 LGHNA, CDR2 YNFKEQ. Trimming at V came to 1 base and at J to 5 bases, leaving 7 bases not matched to a gene. This CDR3 spans 16 amino acids. The CDR3 sequence: CASSQVGTGELYGYTF. The CDR3 DNA reads as TGTGCCAGCAGCCAAGTTGGGACAGGGGAGCTATATGGCTACACCTTC.

J is TRBJ2-2 and V is TRBV27; D could derive from TRBD1 or TRBD2 (5 bases each). The CDR3 contains 14 residues. V lost 1 base and J 6 bases, leaving 9 bases between the germline ends. Germline-derived CDR1 and CDR2 are MNHEY and SMNVEV (reference sequence). CDR3 coding DNA: TGTGCCAGCAGTTTATGGGGGATTCCCGGGGAGCTGTTTTTT. It codes for CASSLWGIPGELFF.

V gene TRBV7-3 combines with J gene TRBJ2-1, with 9 bases aligning to TRBD2. V lost 2 bases and J lost 2; bases outside the gene matches: 13. The length of the CDR3 is 19 residues. Per germline, CDR1 SGHTA and CDR2 FQGTGA. Written as DNA, the CDR3 is TGTGCCAGCAGCTTAGCAGGCAGCGGGAGGTACGGCCCCTACAATGAGCAGTTCTTC. Its protein product is CASSLAGSGRYGPYNEQFF.

V is TRBV4-2 and J is TRBJ1-5, with 8 nucleotides matching TRBD1. V shed 0 bases and J 1 base; nucleotides not matched to a gene: 11. Per the germline V gene, CDR1 is LGHNA and CDR2 is YNFKEQ. This CDR3 spans 19 amino acids. CDR3 protein: CASSQDSETGVGSNQPQHF. For the CDR3, the DNA is TGTGCCAGCAGCCAAGATTCCGAGACAGGGGTTGGGAGCAATCAGCCCCAGCATTTT.

The chain uses TRBV7-8 and TRBJ1-5, with 7 positions matching TRBD1. V lost 4 bases to trimming and J lost 3 bases; unmatched junction nucleotides: 3. The CDR3 extends over 14 amino acids. CDR1 SGHVS and CDR2 FQNEAQ come from the germline V gene. The CDR3 sequence is CASSSDRANQPQHF. CDR3 sequence (DNA): TGTGCCAGCAGCTCTGACAGGGCCAATCAGCCCCAGCATTTT.

The gene calls are TRBV19 and TRBJ2-1, with D perhaps TRBD1 or TRBD2 (5 bases each). The V end was cut by 3 bases, the J end by 0 bases, with 12 bases between. CDR3 length equals 16 residues. Germline loops: CDR1 LNHDA, CDR2 SQIVND (reference sequence). The CDR3 spells CASSMGVGGSYNEQFF. CDR3 coding DNA: TGTGCCAGTAGTATGGGGGTCGGAGGCTCCTACAATGAGCAGTTCTTC.

V usage is TRBV19 and J usage is TRBJ2-7, with TRBD1 identical over 7 bases. In germline, CDR1 is LNHDA, CDR2 SQIVND (reference sequence). CDR3 length: 14 amino acids. The V segment lost 5 bases and the J segment 3 bases; nucleotides outside the gene matches: 7. The DNA of the CDR3 is TGTGCCAGTAGTGTCCGGGACAGAAGCTACGAGCAGTACTTC. Protein: CASSVRDRSYEQYF.

V and J are TRBV10-3 and TRBJ1-4; 7 bases are a match to TRBD1. This CDR3 has 14 residues. Germline V gene lookup returns CDR1 ENHRY and CDR2 SYGVKD. The trim removed 6 bases at V and 13 bases at J, leaving 14 bases unmatched. Written as DNA, the CDR3 is TGTGCCATCAGGGCGGACAGGTCAGGGAAGAGACTGTTTTTT. This translates into CAIRADRSGKRLFF.

V is TRBV7-9 and J is TRBJ2-7, with TRBD1 as a possible D gene (5 bases). V was clipped by 6 bases and J by 1 base, with 10 bases between them. CDR3 length equals 13 residues. Germline CDR1 reads SEHNR; CDR2 reads FQNEAQ (reference sequence). The CDR3 nucleotides read TGTGCCAGCAGTGGCAGGGCGTCCTACGAGCAGTACTTC. As protein: CASSGRASYEQYF.

The chain combines TRBV19 with TRBJ2-2; D not resolved. V lost 4 bases and J 7 bases, leaving 10 bases between the germline ends. The CDR3 sequence is 13 residues long. Germline V CDR1 and CDR2: LNHDA, SQIVND (reference sequence). CDR3 in DNA: TGTGCCAGTAGTAAGGGCCTGGGCGGGGAGCTGTTTTTT. This gives the protein CASSKGLGGELFF.

The CDR3 spells CASSSGLAGGPEEQYF. As DNA, the CDR3 is TGTGCCAGCAGCTCGGGACTAGCGGGAGGGCCGGAAGAGCAGTACTTC. The rearrangement uses TRBV5-4 and TRBJ2-7, with 16 bases fitting TRBD2. The V gene's germline CDR1 is SGHNT and CDR2 YYREEE (reference sequence). The CDR3 runs 16 residues. The V segment lost 3 bases and the J segment 7 bases; nucleotides outside the gene matches: 7.

The chain is built from TRBV2 and TRBJ2-5; no clear D. V lost 3 bases, J lost 3 bases, and 8 bases lay in between. The CDR3 is 13 amino acids. Germline V gene data show CDR1 as SNHLY and CDR2 as FYNNEI. The CDR3 protein is CASSEWLEETQYF. CDR3 DNA sequence: TGTGCCAGCAGTGAGTGGTTGGAAGAGACCCAGTACTTC.

The chain joins TRBV4-1 to TRBJ1-2; no clear D gene. V was pared by 0 bases and J by 2 bases, with 4 bases between. Germline CDR1 and CDR2: MGHRA and YSYEKL. This CDR3 has 13 amino acids. This chain's CDR3 is CASSQDRNYGYTF. DNA of the CDR3: TGCGCCAGCAGCCAAGATCGCAACTATGGCTACACCTTC.

The V gene is TRBV7-9, the J gene TRBJ2-5; TRBD2 aligns across 7 bases. The J segment lost 1 base and the V segment lost 1 base, leaving 3 bases of the junction unmatched. The CDR3 covers 15 residues. CDR1 and CDR2 (germline): SEHNR, FQNEAQ (reference sequence). The DNA of the CDR3 is TGTGCCAGCAGCTTAGGACTAGCAGGCCAAGAGACCCAGTACTTC. Its protein product is CASSLGLAGQETQYF.

This clonotype has just one count. V and J are TRBV4-3 and TRBJ1-5, with 9 nucleotides matching TRBD1. V dropped 0 bases and J dropped 5; count of bases not matched to a gene: 2. Germline CDR1 LGHNA, CDR2 YSLEER. CDR3 length: 15 amino acids. The CDR3 DNA reads as TGCGCCAGCAGCCAAGATACAGGGGGCTATCAGCCCCAGCATTTT. Encoded protein: CASSQDTGGYQPQHF.

The gene calls are TRBV10-1 and TRBJ2-5; TRBD1 matches 10 bases. J gave up 4 bases and V 2 bases, and 7 bases lay outside the gene matches. Per germline, CDR1 WNHNN and CDR2 SYGVQD (reference sequence). This CDR3 contains 16 residues. Written as DNA, the CDR3 is TGCGCCAGCAGTGAGGACAGGGGGCATCTAGGAGAGACCCAGTACTTC. Amino acid sequence: CASSEDRGHLGETQYF.

This chain connects TRBV27 to TRBJ1-2; D is uncertain. Germline V gene sequence: CDR1 MNHEY, CDR2 SMNVEV (reference sequence). The CDR3 has 16 amino acids. V was pared by 2 bases and J by 1 base, with 14 bases between. The DNA for the CDR3 is TGTGCCAGCAGTTTAGGGTTTTCGGCTCTTAACTATGGCTACACCTTC. It codes for CASSLGFSALNYGYTF.

V usage is TRBV6-2 or TRBV6-3 and J usage is TRBJ2-1; no definite D call. The length of the CDR3 is 10 residues. V lost 8 bases, J lost 8 bases, and 7 bases lay in between. The germline V gene encodes CDR1 MNHEY and CDR2 SVGEGT. CDR3 region: CASGWDEQFF. In DNA form, the CDR3 reads TGTGCCAGCGGGTGGGATGAGCAGTTCTTC.

The chain employs TRBV7-9 and TRBJ1-1, with D unresolved. The germline CDR1 and CDR2 sequences are SEHNR and FQNEAQ (reference sequence). V was shortened by 1 base and J by 1 base, with 10 bases between the two germline ends. The CDR3 extends over 15 amino acids. CDR3 residues: CASSLDVGRNTEAFF. CDR3 bases: TGTGCCAGCAGCTTAGATGTCGGGCGGAACACTGAAGCTTTCTTT.

J is TRBJ1-5 and V is TRBV7-2; D is ambiguous. Germline lookup yields CDR1 SGHTA and CDR2 FQGNSA. The CDR3 spans 15 residues. Deletions cut 5 bases from V and 0 bases from J, with 11 bases between. CDR3 loop: CASSPEDGSNQPQHF. In DNA, the CDR3 is TGTGCCAGCAGCCCCGAGGACGGTAGCAATCAGCCCCAGCATTTT.

V gene TRBV30 combines with J gene TRBJ2-5; 13 bases align to TRBD2. This CDR3 has 15 amino acids. Losses at the gene ends were 8 bases for V and 5 bases for J; bases not matched to a gene: 11. CDR1 and CDR2 from the germline V gene are GTSNPN and SVGIG (reference sequence). The CDR3 nucleotides are TGTGCCCTGACCACTAGCGGGGGGGCCCTTGAGACCCAGTACTTC. It yields the protein CALTTSGGALETQYF.

This chain uses TRBV9 with TRBJ1-3; D unclear. V lost 3 bases, J lost 3 bases, and 10 bases lay in between. The CDR3 has 14 amino acids. CDR1 is SGDLS, CDR2 YYNGEE, per germline. This chain's CDR3 is CASSEKYGGNTIYF. The CDR3 nucleotides are TGTGCCAGCAGCGAAAAGTACGGTGGAAACACCATATATTTT.

CDR3 protein: CATSEARDGYLDSPLHF. The CDR3 DNA follows: TGTGCCACCAGTGAAGCGAGGGACGGCTATTTAGATTCACCCCTCCACTTT. This sequence joins TRBV24-1 and TRBJ1-6, with D maybe TRBD1 (5 bases). The CDR3 runs to 17 residues. V was shortened by 4 bases and J by 8 bases, with 20 bases between the two germline ends. The germline V gene encodes CDR1 KGHDR and CDR2 SFDVKD.

A single count supports this clonotype. V usage is TRBV27 and J usage is TRBJ2-7; TRBD1 matches 7 bases. J lost 0 bases, V lost 5 bases, and 4 bases had no gene match. In germline, CDR1 is MNHEY, CDR2 SMNVEV (reference sequence). The CDR3 covers 14 residues. The CDR3 region has the DNA TGTGCCAGCAGTGGACAGGAAAGCTCCTACGAGCAGTACTTC. It translates to CASSGQESSYEQYF.

CDR3 nucleotide sequence: TGTGCCAGCAGAAGGCTAGAGGACGAGCAGTACTTC. Amino acid sequence: CASRRLEDEQYF. The chain combines TRBV6-6 with TRBJ2-7; no definite D call. Germline values: CDR1 MNHNY, CDR2 SVGAGI (reference sequence). Deletions cut 6 bases from V and 5 bases from J, with 11 bases between. This CDR3 has 12 residues.